This entry describes one T cell receptor beta chain. The CDR3 has 20 residues. CDR1 LNHDA and CDR2 SQIVND come from the germline V gene (reference sequence). Germline trimming cut 0 bases from V and 3 bases from J; bases unmatched to any gene: 17. This entry belongs to a study of blood T cell repertoires in COVID-19. Study information: Nucleic acid was either cDNA or gDNA, and it came from T cells, B-cell-depleted T cells, or PBMCs.

Seattle cases were enrolled at active infection and followed longitudinally. Some clones are missing from TCRdb's copy, which holds only in-frame ones; the method was immunoSEQ multiplex PCR. The table shows 300,000 to 350,000 clones, with 90% occurring only once. The sequence was obtained from a middle-aged woman with COVID-19, enrolled during active disease. The chain couples TRBV19 to TRBJ1-1, with 9 bases aligning to TRBD1. Sequencing was performed on peripheral blood. CDR3 sequence (DNA): TGTGCCAGTAGTATAGATTATCTTAGGGACAGGGCACGGAGTGACACTGAAGCTTTCTTT. It yields the protein CASSIDYLRDRARSDTEAFF.